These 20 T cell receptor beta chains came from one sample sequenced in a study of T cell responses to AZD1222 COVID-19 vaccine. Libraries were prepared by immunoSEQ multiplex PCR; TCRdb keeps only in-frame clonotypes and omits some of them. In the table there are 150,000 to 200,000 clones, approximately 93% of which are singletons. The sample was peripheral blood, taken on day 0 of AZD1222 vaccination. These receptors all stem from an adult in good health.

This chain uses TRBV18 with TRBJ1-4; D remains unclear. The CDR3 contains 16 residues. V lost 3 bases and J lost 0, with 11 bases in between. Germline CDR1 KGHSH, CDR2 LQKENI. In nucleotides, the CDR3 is TGTGCCAGCTCACCCGTGTCCCTCGCAACTAATGAAAAACTGTTTTTT. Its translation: CASSPVSLATNEKLFF.

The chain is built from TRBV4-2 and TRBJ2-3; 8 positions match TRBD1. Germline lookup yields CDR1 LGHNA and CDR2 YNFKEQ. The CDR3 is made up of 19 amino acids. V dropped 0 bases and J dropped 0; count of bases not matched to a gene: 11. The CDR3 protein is CASSQEKSGGRGSTDTQYF. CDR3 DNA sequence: TGTGCCAGCAGCCAAGAAAAATCAGGGGGCAGGGGAAGCACAGATACGCAGTATTTT.

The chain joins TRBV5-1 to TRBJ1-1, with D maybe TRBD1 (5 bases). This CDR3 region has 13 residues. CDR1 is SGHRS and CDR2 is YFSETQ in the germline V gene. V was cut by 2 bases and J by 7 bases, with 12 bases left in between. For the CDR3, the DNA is TGCGCCAGCAGCTTTAATATCGACAGTGAAGCTTTCTTT. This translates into CASSFNIDSEAFF.

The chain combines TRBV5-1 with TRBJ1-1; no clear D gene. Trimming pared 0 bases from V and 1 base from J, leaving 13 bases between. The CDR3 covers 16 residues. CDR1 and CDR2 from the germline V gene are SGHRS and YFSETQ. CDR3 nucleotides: TGCGCCAGCAGCTTGGCCTCCGGACCGCCGAACACTGAAGCTTTCTTT. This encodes CASSLASGPPNTEAFF.

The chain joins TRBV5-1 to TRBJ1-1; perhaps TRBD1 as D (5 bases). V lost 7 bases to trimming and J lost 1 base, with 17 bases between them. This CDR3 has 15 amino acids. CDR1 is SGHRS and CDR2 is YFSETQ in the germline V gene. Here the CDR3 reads CASYERDSRNTEAFF. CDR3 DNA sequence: TGCGCCAGCTATGAACGTGACAGCCGGAACACTGAAGCTTTCTTT.

Here the CDR3 reads CASSLSQRRTGLESPLHF. CDR3 DNA: TGTGCCAGCAGCCTAAGCCAGCGACGGACAGGGTTGGAGTCACCCCTCCACTTT. V and J are TRBV7-2 and TRBJ1-6; TRBD1 aligns across 8 bases. Germline V gene data show CDR1 as SGHTA and CDR2 as FQGNSA. The CDR3 extends over 18 amino acids. The V segment lost 5 bases and the J segment 10 bases; nucleotides outside the gene matches: 19.

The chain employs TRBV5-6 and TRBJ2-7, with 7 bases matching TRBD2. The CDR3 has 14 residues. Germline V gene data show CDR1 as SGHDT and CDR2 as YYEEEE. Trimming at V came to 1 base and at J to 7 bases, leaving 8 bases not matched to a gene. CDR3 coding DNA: TGTGCCAGCAGCTTGCGGTCACTGGGGGGGGAGCAGTACTTC. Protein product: CASSLRSLGGEQYF.

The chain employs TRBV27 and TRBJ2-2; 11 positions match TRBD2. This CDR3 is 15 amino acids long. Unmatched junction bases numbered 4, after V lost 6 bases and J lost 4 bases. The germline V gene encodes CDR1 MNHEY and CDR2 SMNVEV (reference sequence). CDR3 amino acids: CASRLAGVSTGELFF. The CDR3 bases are TGTGCCAGCAGACTAGCGGGAGTGAGCACCGGGGAGCTGTTTTTT.

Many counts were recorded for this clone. CDR3 residues: CASSIPQSGELFF. As DNA, the CDR3 is TGTGCCAGTAGTATTCCTCAGTCCGGGGAGCTGTTTTTT. The chain couples TRBV19 to TRBJ2-2; D is unresolved. Looked up from germline, CDR1 is LNHDA and CDR2 is SQIVND (reference sequence). Trimming removed 3 bases at V and 6 bases at J, with 8 bases between. The CDR3 has 13 amino acids.

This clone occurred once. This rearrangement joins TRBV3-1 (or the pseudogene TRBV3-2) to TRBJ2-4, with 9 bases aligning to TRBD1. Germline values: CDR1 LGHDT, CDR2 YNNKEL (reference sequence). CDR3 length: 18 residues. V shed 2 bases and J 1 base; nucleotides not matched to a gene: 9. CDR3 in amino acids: CASSQWSGGQGAKNIQYF. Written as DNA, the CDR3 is TGTGCCAGCAGCCAATGGTCGGGGGGACAGGGCGCCAAAAACATTCAGTACTTC.

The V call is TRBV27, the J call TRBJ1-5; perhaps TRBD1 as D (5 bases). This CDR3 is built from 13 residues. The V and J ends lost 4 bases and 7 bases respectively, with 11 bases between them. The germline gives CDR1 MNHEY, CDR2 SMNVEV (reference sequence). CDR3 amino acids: CASSWGIRQPQHF. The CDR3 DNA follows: TGTGCCAGCAGTTGGGGCATCAGGCAGCCCCAGCATTTT.

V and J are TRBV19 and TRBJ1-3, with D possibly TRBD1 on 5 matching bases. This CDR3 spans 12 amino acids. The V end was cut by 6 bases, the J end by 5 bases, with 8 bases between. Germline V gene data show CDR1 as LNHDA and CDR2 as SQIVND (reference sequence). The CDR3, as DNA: TGTGCCAGTAGGCGACAGAGAAACACCATATATTTT. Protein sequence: CASRRQRNTIYF.

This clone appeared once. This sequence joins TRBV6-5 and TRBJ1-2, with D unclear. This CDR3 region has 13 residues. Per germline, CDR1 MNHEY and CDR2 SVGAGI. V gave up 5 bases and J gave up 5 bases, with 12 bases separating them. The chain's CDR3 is CASSPPVRYGYTF. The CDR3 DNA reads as TGTGCCAGCAGTCCCCCGGTGCGGTATGGCTACACCTTC.

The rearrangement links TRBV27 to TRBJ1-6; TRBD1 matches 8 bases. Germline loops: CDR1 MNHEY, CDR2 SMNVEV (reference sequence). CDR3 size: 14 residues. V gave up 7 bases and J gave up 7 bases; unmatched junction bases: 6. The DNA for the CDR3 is TGTGCCAGCACCGGGACAGGACGGAATTCACCCCTCCACTTT. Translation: CASTGTGRNSPLHF.

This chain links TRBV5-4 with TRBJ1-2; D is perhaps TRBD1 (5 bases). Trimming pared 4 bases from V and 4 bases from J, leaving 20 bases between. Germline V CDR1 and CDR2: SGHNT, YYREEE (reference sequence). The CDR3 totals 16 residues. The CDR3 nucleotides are TGTGCCAGCAGCCTTGGGGTTGGGGGTGACGGCTATGGCTACACCTTC. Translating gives CASSLGVGGDGYGYTF.

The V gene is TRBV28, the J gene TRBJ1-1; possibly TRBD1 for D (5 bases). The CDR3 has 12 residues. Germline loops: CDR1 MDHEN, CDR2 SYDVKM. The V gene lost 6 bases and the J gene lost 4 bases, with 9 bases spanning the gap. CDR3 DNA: TGTGCCAGCAGAACAGGCGGCACTGAAGCTTTCTTT. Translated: CASRTGGTEAFF.

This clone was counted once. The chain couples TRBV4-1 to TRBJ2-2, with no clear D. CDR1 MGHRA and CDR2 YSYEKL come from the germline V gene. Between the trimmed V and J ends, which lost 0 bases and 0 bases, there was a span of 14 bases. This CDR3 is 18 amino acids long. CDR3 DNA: TGCGCCAGCAGCCAAGATTGGGTAAATTGGGCGAACACCGGGGAGCTGTTTTTT. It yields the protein CASSQDWVNWANTGELFF.

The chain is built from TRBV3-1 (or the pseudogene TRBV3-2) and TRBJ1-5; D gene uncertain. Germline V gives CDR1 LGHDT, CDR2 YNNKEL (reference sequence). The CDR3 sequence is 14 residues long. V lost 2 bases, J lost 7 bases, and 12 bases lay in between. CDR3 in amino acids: CASSQSLAGQPQHF. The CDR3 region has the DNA TGTGCCAGCAGCCAATCCCTGGCGGGGCAGCCCCAGCATTTT.

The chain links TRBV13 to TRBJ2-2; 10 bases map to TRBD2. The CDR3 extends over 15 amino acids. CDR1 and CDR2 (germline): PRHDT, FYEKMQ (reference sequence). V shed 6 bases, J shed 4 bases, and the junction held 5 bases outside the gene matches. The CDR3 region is CASSIAGGTTGELFF. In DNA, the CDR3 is TGTGCCAGCAGTATAGCGGGAGGCACCACCGGGGAGCTGTTTTTT.

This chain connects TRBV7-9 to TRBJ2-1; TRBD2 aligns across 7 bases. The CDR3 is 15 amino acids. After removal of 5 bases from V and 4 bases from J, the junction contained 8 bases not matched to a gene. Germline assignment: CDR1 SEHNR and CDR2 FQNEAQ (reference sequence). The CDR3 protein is CASSPEAGDYNEQFF. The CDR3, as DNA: TGTGCCAGCAGCCCAGAGGCGGGGGATTACAATGAGCAGTTCTTC.